The 23 T cell receptor beta chains below come from one sample, sequenced in a study of control samples from healthy donors and cancer patients (dated by TCRdb to the early 2020s). Libraries came from the immunoSEQ multiplex PCR assay. The table comes from immuneACCESS by way of TCRdb, which keeps in-frame sequences with V and J called. Part of the clones is missing from these tables; in studies checked, under half for an unresolved V gene and the rest for unknown reasons. This sample holds roughly 200,000 clones; roughly 91% were observed only once. The ten top clones hold more than 1.2% of the sample. The sequenced material came from blood. The receptors here all came from a man younger than 35 in good health.

The chain recombines TRBV6-6 with TRBJ2-1, with TRBD2 matching 9 bases. The CDR3 spans 15 residues. V lost 8 bases to trimming and J lost 5 bases; unmatched junction nucleotides: 10. Germline V gene lookup returns CDR1 MNHNY and CDR2 SVGAGI (reference sequence). The CDR3 DNA reads TGTGCCAGCCGATACGGGGCTAGCGGGGACAATGAGCAGTTCTTC. This translates into CASRYGASGDNEQFF.

This clone appeared a few times. The rearrangement uses TRBV5-1 and TRBJ1-1; D is ambiguous. Germline lookup yields CDR1 SGHRS and CDR2 YFSETQ. Trimming cost V 0 bases and J 6 bases, with 9 bases left between them. This CDR3 spans 13 amino acids. The CDR3 sequence is CASSLDRGAEAFF. In DNA form, the CDR3 reads TGCGCCAGCAGCTTGGATCGCGGAGCTGAAGCTTTCTTT. Variable domain in full (rest from reference TRBV5-1 and TRBJ1-1): KAGVTQTPRYLIKTRGQQVTLSCSPISGHRSVSWYQQTPGQGLQFLFEYFSETQRNKGNFPGRFSGRQFSNSRSEMNVSTLELGDSALYLCASSLDRGAEAFFGQGTRLTVV.

This chain uses TRBV6-2 or TRBV6-3 with TRBJ2-4; D gene ambiguous. The CDR3 is 12 amino acids. The germline CDR1 and CDR2 sequences are MNHEY and SVGEGT. Trimming left V 5 bases short and J 13 bases short, with 15 bases between. The CDR3 DNA sequence: TGTGCCAGCAGTCTGGAACCCGGTCACCAGTACTTC. Translating gives CASSLEPGHQYF.

This rearrangement joins TRBV6-1 to TRBJ1-2; D remains ambiguous. This CDR3 spans 16 amino acids. Trimming shortened V by 2 bases and J by 10 bases, and 23 bases separated the two germline ends. CDR1 is MNHNS and CDR2 is SASEGT in the germline V gene. The DNA for the CDR3 is TGTGCCAGCAGTGAAAAAAGGGCTACCGGACTGCTACACTACACCTTC. It specifies CASSEKRATGLLHYTF.

The chain links TRBV4-1 to TRBJ2-7; D may be TRBD1 or TRBD2 (5 bases each). Trimming pared 4 bases from V and 3 bases from J, leaving 16 bases between. Germline V lookup: CDR1 MGHRA, CDR2 YSYEKL. The CDR3 consists of 15 residues. The CDR3: CASSLFQGASYEQYF. CDR3 bases: TGCGCCAGCAGCCTATTCCAGGGAGCAAGCTACGAGCAGTACTTC.

V usage is TRBV28 and J usage is TRBJ1-2; D remains unclear. CDR3 size: 12 residues. V gave up 2 bases and J gave up 8 bases, with 9 bases separating them. Germline CDR1 MDHEN, CDR2 SYDVKM. CDR3 residues: CASSLRVGGYTF. For the CDR3, the DNA is TGTGCCAGCAGTTTACGGGTGGGCGGCTACACCTTC.

CDR3 nucleotides: TGTGCCAGCAGCGTTAAGGGGACAGAAGAGTCCACTGGAAACACCATATATTTT. Translated: CASSVKGTEESTGNTIYF. The rearrangement uses TRBV5-8 and TRBJ1-3, with 7 nucleotides matching TRBD1. Germline V gene sequence: CDR1 SGHTS, CDR2 YDEGEE. This CDR3 is built from 18 residues. The V segment lost 4 bases and the J segment 2 bases; nucleotides outside the gene matches: 15.

The chain carries TRBV25-1 and TRBJ2-3; D is unresolved. This CDR3 comprises 14 residues. Germline V gene lookup returns CDR1 MGHDK and CDR2 SYGVNS. V was pared by 2 bases and J by 4 bases, with 10 bases between. The CDR3 loop is CASSEQVASDTQYF. As DNA, the CDR3 is TGTGCCAGCAGTGAACAGGTAGCCTCAGATACGCAGTATTTT.

This chain connects TRBV9 to TRBJ2-2; D perhaps matches TRBD1 (6 bases). Trimming cost V 7 bases and J 0 bases, with 10 bases left between them. The CDR3 contains 14 residues. CDR1 is SGDLS, CDR2 YYNGEE, per germline. Written as DNA, the CDR3 is TGTGCCAGCGGAAGGACAGCGAACACCGGGGAGCTGTTTTTT. It yields the protein CASGRTANTGELFF. The complete variable domain, with remaining parts taken from reference TRBV9 and TRBJ2-2, reads DSGVTQTPKHLITATGQRVTLRCSPRSGDLSVYWYQQSLDQGLQFLIQYYNGEERAKGNILERFSAQQFPDLHSELNLSSLELGDSALYFCASGRTANTGELFFGEGSRLTVL.

The rearrangement joins TRBV7-8 to TRBJ2-7; a weak D match, TRBD1 (6 bases). The germline gives CDR1 SGHVS, CDR2 FQNEAQ. Trimming took off 5 bases at V and 6 bases at J, with 20 bases between the two ends. CDR3 size: 15 residues. CDR3 DNA sequence: TGTGCCAGCAGCCCGGGACCGCCGCCAGGGGTCGAGCAGTACTTC. It specifies CASSPGPPPGVEQYF. The full variable domain, its missing parts supplied by reference TRBV7-8 and TRBJ2-7, is GAGVSQSPRYKVAKRGQDVALRCDPISGHVSLFWYQQALGQGPEFLTYFQNEAQLDKSGLPSDRFFAERPEGSVSTLKIQRTQQEDSAVYLCASSPGPPPGVEQYFGPGTRLTVT.

This chain uses TRBV27 with TRBJ2-7, with D uncertain. Deletions cut 5 bases from V and 12 bases from J, with 20 bases between. Germline V lookup: CDR1 MNHEY, CDR2 SMNVEV (reference sequence). This CDR3 is 13 amino acids long. Here the CDR3 DNA reads TGTGCCAGCAGTCCGGAAGGTGGACGAGCACGGTACTTC. It codes for CASSPEGGRARYF.

The gene calls are TRBV18 and TRBJ2-7; D not resolved. The CDR3 extends over 16 amino acids. V was cut by 4 bases and J by 4 bases, with 20 bases left in between. Germline loops: CDR1 KGHSH, CDR2 LQKENI. The CDR3 nucleotides read TGTGCCAGCTCACTAACCCGGTCGGTTTACGAATACGAGCAGTACTTC. Encoded protein: CASSLTRSVYEYEQYF. The full variable domain, in which reference TRBV18 and TRBJ2-7 provide the parts outside the CDR3, is NAGVMQNPRHLVRRRGQEARLRCSPMKGHSHVYWYRQLPEEGLKFMVYLQKENIIDESGMPKERFSAEFPKEGPSILRIQQVVRGDSAAYFCASSLTRSVYEYEQYFGPGTRLTVT.

This chain joins TRBV28 and TRBJ1-2; 7 bases map to TRBD1. The germline CDR1 and CDR2 sequences are MDHEN and SYDVKM. The CDR3 is made up of 13 amino acids. J lost 4 bases, V lost 3 bases, and 2 bases had no gene match. CDR3 bases: TGTGCCAGCAGTTTCCGGGACAGCTATGGCTACACCTTC. Translated, it gives CASSFRDSYGYTF.

This clone was seen once. The chain carries TRBV5-1 and TRBJ2-4; 7 nucleotides match TRBD1. Per germline, CDR1 SGHRS and CDR2 YFSETQ. V was pared by 4 bases and J by 5 bases, with 3 bases of the junction left unmatched. The CDR3 consists of 13 residues. The CDR3 reads CASSTGTENIQYF. CDR3 DNA: TGCGCCAGCAGCACAGGGACAGAAAACATTCAGTACTTC.

This clone was recorded once. CDR3 sequence (DNA): TGTGCCAGCAGCTTAGGCAGGGGCCCCTATAGCAATCAGCCCCAGCATTTT. Amino acids: CASSLGRGPYSNQPQHF. V and J are TRBV7-2 and TRBJ1-5, with D perhaps TRBD1 (6 bases). CDR3 length equals 17 residues. V was pared by 1 base and J by 0 bases, with 13 bases between. Germline CDR1 and CDR2: SGHTA and FQGNSA.

J is TRBJ1-3 and V is TRBV3-1 (or the pseudogene TRBV3-2); the D is unclear. From germline, CDR1 is LGHDT and CDR2 YNNKEL (reference sequence). The CDR3 runs 14 residues. Trimming cost V 1 base and J 7 bases, with 11 bases left between them. CDR3 sequence (DNA): TGTGCCAGCAGCCAAGCTCTGACGGTGAACACCATATATTTT. As protein: CASSQALTVNTIYF.

The chain joins TRBV2 to TRBJ1-2; D unresolved. The CDR3 runs 17 residues. V was pared by 4 bases and J by 6 bases, with 24 bases between. Germline V gene data show CDR1 as SNHLY and CDR2 as FYNNEI. The CDR3 DNA is TGTGCCAGCAGTGGAGAGTGGTGGAGTGGGATCGCCAATGGCTACACCTTC. It is translated as CASSGEWWSGIANGYTF.

CDR3 in DNA: TGCGCCAGCACCACTGGACAGAGCACAGATACGCAGTATTTT. It codes for CASTTGQSTDTQYF. V usage is TRBV5-1 and J usage is TRBJ2-3; D is possibly TRBD1 (6 bases). V lost 6 bases and J 0 bases, leaving 11 bases between the germline ends. Germline CDR1 reads SGHRS; CDR2 reads YFSETQ. The CDR3 contains 14 residues. Complete variable domain (other parts from reference TRBV5-1 and TRBJ2-3): KAGVTQTPRYLIKTRGQQVTLSCSPISGHRSVSWYQQTPGQGLQFLFEYFSETQRNKGNFPGRFSGRQFSNSRSEMNVSTLELGDSALYLCASTTGQSTDTQYFGPGTRLTVL.

The chain couples TRBV25-1 to TRBJ2-5, with 8 bases identical to TRBD1. Germline trimming cut 4 bases from V and 3 bases from J; bases unmatched to any gene: 7. Germline V gene lookup returns CDR1 MGHDK and CDR2 SYGVNS. This CDR3 spans 15 amino acids. CDR3 nucleotides: TGTGCCAGCAGTGCAGAACAGGGGGTCGAAGAGACCCAGTACTTC. Protein: CASSAEQGVEETQYF.

This clone was observed a single time. V usage is TRBV3-1 (or the pseudogene TRBV3-2) and J usage is TRBJ2-7; maybe TRBD2 (7 bases). The germline V and J ends were trimmed by 0 bases and 4 bases, with 16 bases remaining between them. Per the germline V gene, CDR1 is LGHDT and CDR2 is YNNKEL (reference sequence). The CDR3 has 16 residues. CDR3 in amino acids: CASSQDGRGGRYEQYF. CDR3 in DNA: TGTGCCAGCAGCCAAGATGGGAGGGGGGGCAGATACGAGCAGTACTTC.

CDR3: CASSLDLLGATEAFF. CDR3 bases: TGTGCCAGCAGCTTAGATCTGTTGGGAGCCACTGAAGCTTTCTTT. The chain has TRBV7-2 and TRBJ1-1; no clear D. CDR3 length equals 15 residues. Trimming pared 1 base from V and 4 bases from J, leaving 13 bases between. Germline V gives CDR1 SGHTA, CDR2 FQGNSA.

The chain uses TRBV12-3 or TRBV12-4 and TRBJ2-7, with a weak D call TRBD1 (5 bases). This CDR3 is built from 13 residues. V shed 6 bases and J shed 2 bases, with 11 bases lying between them. The CDR3 spells CASRMDIPYEQYF. As DNA, the CDR3 is TGTGCCAGCAGGATGGACATACCCTACGAGCAGTACTTC.

This sequence joins TRBV6-5 and TRBJ2-6; D gene ambiguous. The CDR3 consists of 14 residues. The germline CDR1 and CDR2 sequences are MNHEY and SVGAGI. Trimming shortened V by 8 bases and J by 0 bases, and 8 bases separated the two germline ends. This CDR3 reads CASRVFSGANVLTF. In DNA, the CDR3 is TGTGCCAGCCGCGTATTCTCTGGGGCCAACGTCCTGACTTTC.